Below, 13 T cell receptor beta chains from the same sample are listed, as sequenced in a study of blood T cell repertoires in COVID-19 (dated by TCRdb to 2020 to 2021). To prepare the library, the immunoSEQ multiplex PCR assay was applied. TCRdb took over this immuneACCESS table, retaining in-frame rearrangements with V and J assigned. Such tables are incomplete; in checked studies, under half of the missing clones stem from an unresolved V gene, and the remainder is unexplained. The sample table contains some 250,000 clones; only one count was recorded for roughly 79% of them. The ten largest make up around 2.9% of the sample. Material for sequencing was peripheral blood. The receptors were gathered from a woman in her fifties or sixties with active or convalescent COVID-19.

The chain couples TRBV6-1 to TRBJ2-2, with a tentative D call TRBD2 (7 bases). Germline-derived CDR1 and CDR2 are MNHNS and SASEGT. Trimming removed 1 base at V and 4 bases at J, with 13 bases between. The CDR3 contains 16 residues. As DNA, the CDR3 is TGTGCCAGCAGTGAAGTTACAGGGAGGGGCACCGGGGAGCTGTTTTTT. Its translation: CASSEVTGRGTGELFF.

About this clone itself: Other nucleotide sequences in the sample specify the same CDR3. The genes are TRBV18 and TRBJ1-1; no clear D. V shed 3 bases and J shed 0 bases, with 8 bases lying between them. Germline CDR1 reads KGHSH; CDR2 reads LQKENI. This CDR3 is built from 14 residues. CDR3 sequence reads: CASSPPGVNTEAFF. The CDR3 nucleotides read TGTGCCAGCTCACCCCCAGGTGTGAACACTGAAGCTTTCTTT.

This clone was seen only once. The chain carries TRBV18 and TRBJ1-2; D unclear. Germline V gene sequence: CDR1 KGHSH, CDR2 LQKENI. V lost 2 bases and J 4 bases, leaving 11 bases between the germline ends. This CDR3 comprises 14 residues. The DNA of the CDR3 is TGTGCCAGCTCACCAGGTGTGGAGGGCTATGGCTACACCTTC. This encodes CASSPGVEGYGYTF.

This rearrangement joins TRBV19 to TRBJ2-3, with 15 bases aligning to TRBD2. CDR3 length: 19 residues. The germline V gene has CDR1 LNHDA and CDR2 SQIVND (reference sequence). Trimming took 6 bases from V and 1 from J; bases not matched to a gene: 11. The CDR3 protein is CASSRTSGGAGSGTDTQYF. The DNA for the CDR3 is TGTGCCAGTAGCAGGACTAGCGGGGGGGCAGGGTCGGGCACAGATACGCAGTATTTT. Full variable domain (remainder filled in from reference TRBV19 and TRBJ2-3): DGGITQSPKYLFRKEGQNVTLSCEQNLNHDAMYWYRQDPGQGLRLIYYSQIVNDFQKGDIAEGYSVSREKKESFPLTVTSAQKNPTAFYLCASSRTSGGAGSGTDTQYFGPGTRLTVL.

The rearrangement joins TRBV2 to TRBJ1-1; D gene uncertain. CDR3 length equals 12 residues. Per the germline V gene, CDR1 is SNHLY and CDR2 is FYNNEI. The V end was cut by 6 bases, the J end by 10 bases, with 15 bases between. The CDR3 reads CASSADPEGAFF. In DNA, the CDR3 is TGTGCCAGCAGCGCGGACCCTGAGGGAGCTTTCTTT.

Note on this clone: Other DNA sequences in the sample encode the same CDR3. The chain links TRBV10-3 to TRBJ2-5; 9 positions match TRBD1. Trimming cost V 5 bases and J 2 bases; bases outside gene matches: 3. Germline CDR1 and CDR2: ENHRY and SYGVKD. This CDR3 comprises 14 residues. CDR3 nucleotides: TGTGCCATCAGTTCGGGACAGGGACAAGAGACCCAGTACTTC. Encoded protein: CAISSGQGQETQYF.

The V gene is TRBV2, the J gene TRBJ2-1; 7 bases map to TRBD1. There are 14 residues in the CDR3. Germline CDR1 SNHLY, CDR2 FYNNEI. With 8 bases clipped from V and 0 bases from J, the junction kept 4 bases outside the gene matches. CDR3 DNA sequence: TGTGCCAGCGGGGGACAGAGCTCCTACAATGAGCAGTTCTTC. This codes for CASGGQSSYNEQFF.

The CDR3 coding sequence is TGTGCCAGCAGTCAGGGACAGGGTGCTGGCTACACCTTC. This gives the protein CASSQGQGAGYTF. The chain is built from TRBV6-2 or TRBV6-3 and TRBJ1-2, with TRBD1 matching over 9 bases. Germline V gene sequence: CDR1 MNHEY, CDR2 SVGEGT. The CDR3 contains 13 residues. J lost 7 bases, V lost 5 bases, and 5 bases had no gene match.

The chain couples TRBV3-1 (or the pseudogene TRBV3-2) to TRBJ2-7; the match to TRBD2 covers 7 bases. V was clipped by 4 bases and J by 3 bases; unmatched bases: 12. The CDR3 runs 16 residues. The germline V gene encodes CDR1 LGHDT and CDR2 YNNKEL (reference sequence). The CDR3: CASSPGRVGGFYEQYF. CDR3 DNA: TGTGCCAGCAGCCCGGGGAGGGTTGGCGGGTTCTACGAGCAGTACTTC.

The rearrangement links TRBV19 to TRBJ1-2; D may be TRBD1 (6 bases). Germline V lookup: CDR1 LNHDA, CDR2 SQIVND (reference sequence). V lost 4 bases and J 3 bases, leaving 21 bases between the germline ends. This CDR3 comprises 17 residues. The CDR3 bases are TGTGCCAGTAGTACGAAAAAATTCACACAGGGTGACTATGGCTACACCTTC. This encodes CASSTKKFTQGDYGYTF.

The V gene is TRBV3-1 (or the pseudogene TRBV3-2), the J gene TRBJ2-1; 9 bases agree with TRBD2. This CDR3 spans 16 amino acids. V gave up 1 base and J gave up 10 bases; unmatched junction bases: 11. Germline V gene data show CDR1 as LGHDT and CDR2 as YNNKEL (reference sequence). The CDR3 loop reads CASSQVSRGGSTEQFF. DNA of the CDR3: TGTGCCAGCAGCCAAGTCTCGCGGGGGGGCTCTACCGAGCAGTTCTTC.

This chain connects TRBV7-2 to TRBJ2-3, with 7 nucleotides matching TRBD2. This CDR3 is 15 amino acids long. The junction had 8 bases not matched to a gene; V was cut back by 5 bases and J by 3 bases. Per germline, CDR1 SGHTA and CDR2 FQGNSA. The CDR3 loop reads CASSLTGGRTDTQYF. The DNA for the CDR3 is TGTGCCAGCAGCCTCACGGGGGGTAGGACAGATACGCAGTATTTT.

The gene calls are TRBV25-1 and TRBJ1-1; 7 nucleotides match TRBD1. The CDR3 runs 15 residues. With 5 bases clipped from V and 4 bases from J, the junction kept 10 bases outside the gene matches. Germline values: CDR1 MGHDK, CDR2 SYGVNS. The CDR3 DNA reads TGTGCCAGCAGTCCTCAGGCCAGGGGGGTCACTGAAGCTTTCTTT. Translation gives CASSPQARGVTEAFF.